The 15 T cell receptor beta chains presented below share a single source sample, sequenced in a study of vaccination effects on CD4 cells after COVID-19. Their antigens are not known. ViraFEST expansion of antigen-specific CD4+ T cells with viral peptide pools preceded sequencing. Culturing for about ten days preceded CD4+ T cell isolation. Negative nucleocapsid antibody tests before and after vaccination confirmed no previous SARS-CoV-2 infection. TCRdb's copy holds only in-frame clones and misses some; the assay was immunoSEQ multiplex PCR. The sample includes about 43,000 clones, around 76% seen only once; the top ten take about a tenth. Source: CD4+ T cells from PBMCs cultured with SARS-CoV-2 spike peptides, taken before COVID-19 vaccination. The receptors derive from a human donor who received a COVID-19 vaccine.

The chain is built from TRBV7-2 and TRBJ1-6; TRBD1 aligns across 11 bases. CDR1 and CDR2 (germline): SGHTA, FQGNSA. The CDR3 is made up of 17 amino acids. Losses at the gene ends were 2 bases for V and 10 bases for J; bases not matched to a gene: 10. The CDR3 reads CASSLHRTGGAGSPLHF. CDR3 nucleotide sequence: TGTGCCAGCAGCTTACATAGGACAGGGGGCGCCGGGTCACCCCTCCACTTT.

The chain uses TRBV5-1 and TRBJ1-3; D is perhaps TRBD1 (5 bases). The length of the CDR3 is 14 residues. Per the germline V gene, CDR1 is SGHRS and CDR2 is YFSETQ. V lost 4 bases and J lost 1, with 9 bases in between. Here the CDR3 DNA reads TGCGCCAGCAGCCCCGGGGGATCTGGAAACACCATATATTTT. It codes for CASSPGGSGNTIYF.

CDR3 residues: CASSALSLGSNQPQHF. The CDR3 DNA sequence: TGTGCCAGCAGTGCCCTGTCCTTGGGAAGCAATCAGCCCCAGCATTTT. The chain combines TRBV6-1 with TRBJ1-5; no clear D gene. The CDR3 covers 16 residues. Germline values: CDR1 MNHNS, CDR2 SASEGT. Trimming cost V 4 bases and J 1 base, with 14 bases left between them.

The chain recombines TRBV12-5 with TRBJ2-3, with D unresolved. Trimming cost V 2 bases and J 3 bases, with 12 bases left between them. The CDR3 spans 15 residues. Germline CDR1 is LGHNT and CDR2 is FRNRAP. CDR3 coding DNA: TGTGCTAGTGGTTTGCAAATAACCGGGACAGATACGCAGTATTTT. This gives the protein CASGLQITGTDTQYF.

This chain links TRBV6-6 with TRBJ2-5; 16 positions agree with TRBD2. V dropped 2 bases and J dropped 4; count of bases not matched to a gene: 1. Looked up from germline, CDR1 is MNHNY and CDR2 is SVGAGI (reference sequence). The CDR3 consists of 16 residues. The CDR3: CASSYGTSGGGETQYF. The CDR3 nucleotides read TGTGCCAGCAGTTACGGGACTAGCGGGGGGGGAGAGACCCAGTACTTC.

The rearrangement joins TRBV5-6 to TRBJ1-3; 7 bases line up with TRBD1. The CDR3 sequence is 15 residues long. V shed 0 bases, J shed 4 bases, and the junction held 4 bases outside the gene matches. CDR1 and CDR2 from the germline V gene are SGHDT and YYEEEE. Here the CDR3 DNA reads TGTGCCAGCAGCTTGGCGCAGGGGGGGGGAAACACCATATATTTT. This translates into CASSLAQGGGNTIYF.

This clone was observed once. V and J are TRBV7-2 and TRBJ2-7, with 8 nucleotides matching TRBD2. The CDR3 sequence is 14 residues long. Losses at the gene ends were 2 bases for V and 4 bases for J; bases not matched to a gene: 4. CDR1 SGHTA and CDR2 FQGNSA come from the germline V gene. CDR3 sequence reads: CASSLQGGGYEQYV. Written as DNA, the CDR3 is TGTGCCAGCAGCTTACAGGGCGGGGGGTACGAGCAGTACGTC.

The chain has TRBV20-1 and TRBJ1-2, with D perhaps matching TRBD1 (5 bases). Germline V gene data show CDR1 as DFQATT and CDR2 as SNEGSKA (reference sequence). V gave up 3 bases and J gave up 1 base, with 9 bases separating them. CDR3 length equals 13 residues. CDR3 region: CSASDRGNYGYTF. CDR3 nucleotide sequence: TGCAGTGCTAGTGACAGAGGTAACTATGGCTACACCTTC.

The chain carries TRBV2 and TRBJ2-3, with 7 bases lining up with TRBD2. The CDR3 spans 15 residues. Germline CDR1 SNHLY, CDR2 FYNNEI. Losses at the gene ends were 3 bases for V and 7 bases for J; bases not matched to a gene: 10. The CDR3 nucleotides are TGTGCCAGCAGTGATTTCCAGCGGGGCCCAAATACGCAGTATTTT. It yields the protein CASSDFQRGPNTQYF.

The V and J genes are TRBV3-1 (or the pseudogene TRBV3-2) and TRBJ2-5, with 10 nucleotides matching TRBD2. V shed 1 base and J 5 bases; nucleotides not matched to a gene: 4. The CDR3 covers 15 residues. CDR1 is LGHDT, CDR2 YNNKEL, per germline (reference sequence). CDR3 DNA: TGTGCCAGCAGCCAAGTGGGGACTAGCGTCGAGACCCAGTACTTC. Its translation: CASSQVGTSVETQYF.

The CDR3 region has the DNA TGTGCCAGCGGAAACGGGGGCGCCTACGAGCAGTACGTC. Translation gives CASGNGGAYEQYV. The chain is built from TRBV6-6 and TRBJ2-7, with D tentatively TRBD1 or TRBD2 (6 bases each). This CDR3 is built from 13 residues. Looked up from germline, CDR1 is MNHNY and CDR2 is SVGAGI (reference sequence). Trimming pared 8 bases from V and 2 bases from J, leaving 13 bases between.

The chain recombines TRBV5-1 with TRBJ2-3; 8 nucleotides match TRBD1. Per germline, CDR1 SGHRS and CDR2 YFSETQ. V lost 0 bases to trimming and J lost 5 bases; unmatched junction nucleotides: 2. The CDR3 has 14 residues. CDR3 coding DNA: TGCGCCAGCAGCTTGGCCGGACAGGGAGATACGCAGTATTTT. This translates into CASSLAGQGDTQYF.

This CDR3 is CASSPDRDGRYGYTF. The CDR3 DNA reads as TGTGCCAGTAGTCCAGACCGGGACGGAAGGTATGGCTACACCTTC. The V call is TRBV19, the J call TRBJ1-2; the D gene is possibly TRBD1 (5 bases). In germline, CDR1 is LNHDA, CDR2 SQIVND (reference sequence). The germline V and J ends were trimmed by 5 bases and 5 bases, with 18 bases remaining between them. The CDR3 extends over 15 amino acids.

V usage is TRBV6-5 and J usage is TRBJ2-5; D might be TRBD1 (5 bases). CDR1 is MNHEY, CDR2 SVGAGI, per germline. The V end lost 6 bases, the J end lost 5 bases, and 10 bases lay between the germline ends. The CDR3 has 12 residues. The CDR3 sequence is CASSRVGETQYF. The CDR3 DNA follows: TGTGCCAGCAGCAGGGTAGGCGAGACCCAGTACTTC.

V gene TRBV7-9 combines with J gene TRBJ1-2; D possibly corresponds to TRBD1 (5 bases). V lost 6 bases, J lost 4 bases, and 21 bases lay in between. Germline lookup yields CDR1 SEHNR and CDR2 FQNEAQ (reference sequence). The CDR3 loop spans 16 amino acids. The CDR3 region is CASSPTLGVTGYGYTF. The CDR3 DNA reads as TGTGCCAGCAGTCCCACGTTGGGGGTAACGGGCTATGGCTACACCTTC.